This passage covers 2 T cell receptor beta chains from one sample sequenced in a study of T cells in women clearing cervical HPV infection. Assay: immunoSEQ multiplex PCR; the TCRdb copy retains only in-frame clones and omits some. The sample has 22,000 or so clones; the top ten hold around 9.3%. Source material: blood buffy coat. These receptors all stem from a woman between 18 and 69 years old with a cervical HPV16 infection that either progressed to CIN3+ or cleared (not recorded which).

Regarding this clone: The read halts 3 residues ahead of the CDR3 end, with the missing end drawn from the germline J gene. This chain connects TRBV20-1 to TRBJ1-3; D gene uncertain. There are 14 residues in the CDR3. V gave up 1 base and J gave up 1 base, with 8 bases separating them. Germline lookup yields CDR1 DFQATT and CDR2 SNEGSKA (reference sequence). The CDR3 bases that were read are TGCAGTGCTAGAGGAGCCAGGTCTGGAAACACC. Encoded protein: CSARGARSGNT. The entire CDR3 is CSARGARSGNTIYF.

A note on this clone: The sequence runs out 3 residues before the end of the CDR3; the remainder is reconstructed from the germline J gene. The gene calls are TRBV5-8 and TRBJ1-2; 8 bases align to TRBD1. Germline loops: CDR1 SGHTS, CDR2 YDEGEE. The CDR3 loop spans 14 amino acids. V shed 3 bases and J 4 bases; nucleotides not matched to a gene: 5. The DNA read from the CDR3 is TGTGCCAGCAGCTCCCGGACAGGGAGCTATGGC. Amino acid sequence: CASSSRTGSYG. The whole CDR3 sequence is CASSSRTGSYGYTF.